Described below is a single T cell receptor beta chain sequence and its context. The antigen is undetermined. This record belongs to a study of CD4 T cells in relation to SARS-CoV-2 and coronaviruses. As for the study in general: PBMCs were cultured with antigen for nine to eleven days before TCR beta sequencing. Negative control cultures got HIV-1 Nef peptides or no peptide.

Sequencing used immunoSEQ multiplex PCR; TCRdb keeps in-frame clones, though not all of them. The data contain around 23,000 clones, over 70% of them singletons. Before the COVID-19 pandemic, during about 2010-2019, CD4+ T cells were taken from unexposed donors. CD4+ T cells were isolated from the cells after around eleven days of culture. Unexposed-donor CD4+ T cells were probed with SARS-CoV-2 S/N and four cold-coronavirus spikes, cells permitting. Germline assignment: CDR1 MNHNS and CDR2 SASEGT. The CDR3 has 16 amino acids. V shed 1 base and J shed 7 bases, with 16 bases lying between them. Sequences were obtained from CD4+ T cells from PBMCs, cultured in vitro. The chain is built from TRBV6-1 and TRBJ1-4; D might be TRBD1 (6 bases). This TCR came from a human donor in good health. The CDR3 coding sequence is TGTGCCAGCAGTGAAGGTTTGAGGACAGACGGTGAAAAACTGTTTTTT. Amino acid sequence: CASSEGLRTDGEKLFF.